Listed below are T cell receptor beta chains from one sample, sequenced in a study of T cell responses to AZD1222 COVID-19 vaccine. Repertoires were generated with immunoSEQ multiplex PCR, while TCRdb's copy carries only in-frame clones and drops some. The sample includes about 110,000 clones, roughly 89% seen only once; the top ten take over 35%. This specimen was peripheral blood, taken 28 days after the second AZD1222 dose. The receptors stem from an adult who received the AZD1222 COVID-19 vaccine. The conserved cysteine and the conserved F or W are not part of the CDR3 here. D genes are given only for firm matches.

J,V,D,CDR3
TRBJ2-3,TRBV7-8,-,ASSLFGTSTDTQY
TRBJ2-1,TRBV28,TRBD2,ASSSPRTSLADEQF
TRBJ1-1,TRBV29-1,-,SVGEGQRRGNTEAF
TRBJ2-1,TRBV30,TRBD2,AWSPMWWASGHRGRQF
TRBJ1-2,TRBV2,-,ASSERGASYGYT
TRBJ2-2,TRBV11-2,-,ASSLDRTTTGELF
TRBJ2-7,TRBV5-1,TRBD2,ASSLASLAGVEQY
TRBJ1-5,TRBV5-4,-,ASSLGQTTSNQPQH
TRBJ2-1,TRBV7-9,-,ASSNSGSWNEQF
TRBJ2-7,TRBV12-3/TRBV12-4,TRBD2,ASGRSGTYEQY
TRBJ1-2,TRBV18,TRBD1,ASSPTTGRAGGYT
TRBJ1-3,TRBV13,TRBD1,ASSFSDRVH
TRBJ1-2,TRBV6-5,-,ASQTLVYGYT
TRBJ2-2,TRBV9,TRBD2,ASSNLREEITGELF
TRBJ1-5,TRBV2,-,ASSENSASNQPQH
TRBJ1-1,TRBV19,-,ASSIDRLGAEAF
TRBJ1-2,TRBV18,-,ASSSTGTQHYGYT
TRBJ2-7,TRBV12-3/TRBV12-4,-,ASSPRVYEQY
TRBJ2-7,TRBV19,TRBD2,ASSAGTIDYEQY
TRBJ2-3,TRBV29-1,TRBD1,SVDDRGLTDTQY
TRBJ1-5,TRBV5-1,-,ASSYLPGSNQPQH
TRBJ2-7,TRBV7-9,-,ASSLISWAPYEQY
TRBJ2-5,TRBV2,-,ASSKGPGAETQY
TRBJ2-5,TRBV7-2,TRBD2,ASSLAAGGPGQETQY
TRBJ2-7,TRBV7-9,TRBD2,ASSLMRGGTYEQY
TRBJ2-7,TRBV23-1,TRBD2,ARRKREVSYEQY
TRBJ2-2,TRBV28,-,ASSPPSRPGELF
TRBJ1-4,TRBV7-9,TRBD1,ASTRTGVNEKLF
TRBJ2-5,TRBV30,-,AWALDSFDETQY
TRBJ2-1,TRBV7-3,TRBD2,ASSLIAGEQF
TRBJ2-1,TRBV27,TRBD1,ASRRQGGQF
TRBJ1-4,TRBV19,-,ASSMTGREEKLF